This TCR beta chain stems from a study of a mutant IDH1 vaccine in newly diagnosed glioma. Study-level information: Before enrollment, patients got radiotherapy alone, temozolomide alone, or mostly the combination.

Regarding the study as a whole: Pseudoprogression appeared unlinked to shifts in leading peripheral T cell clonotypes.

Time point in this sample: baseline, week 1 (first vaccination visit). As to treatment: pre-vaccination baseline after standard-of-care therapy. Astrocytomas found in donors were new, WHO grade 3 or 4, IDH1-mutant and ATRX-lost. Per the germline V gene, CDR1 is SGHNT and CDR2 is YYREEE (reference sequence). The CDR3 is made up of 15 amino acids. V trimming: 4 bases; J trimming: 3 bases; junction bases outside the gene matches: 9. Sequencing used immunoSEQ multiplex PCR; TCRdb keeps in-frame clones, though not all of them. The data contain about 25,000 clones, 93% of them singletons. Regarding this clone: Antigen unknown.

This sequence was found in a man aged 40-49 years with glioma. The sample in question was PBMCs, obtained from a glioma patient treated with radiotherapy, temozolomide or both. This sequence joins TRBV5-4 and TRBJ1-1, with 7 nucleotides matching TRBD1. This chain's CDR3 is CASSHPGRGHTEAFF. The CDR3 nucleotides are TGTGCCAGCAGCCACCCGGGTAGGGGGCACACTGAAGCTTTCTTT.